Sequencing of this TCR beta chain was carried out in a study of STAT5B mutations in CD4+ large granular lymphocyte leukemia. Repertoires were generated with immunoSEQ multiplex PCR, while TCRdb's copy carries only in-frame clones and drops some. The table has about 45,000 clones, about 86% seen once; the top ten hold less than 3%. The length of the CDR3 is 16 residues. Looked up from germline, CDR1 is GTSNPN and CDR2 is SVGIG (reference sequence). The trim removed 3 bases at V and 5 bases at J, leaving 7 bases unmatched. The chain carries TRBV30 and TRBJ2-1; 13 positions agree with TRBD2. Specimen: CD4+ T cells from blood buffy coats. The TCR originated in a human donor in good health. DNA of the CDR3: TGTGCCTGGAGACGGACTAGCGGGAGTTCTGACAATGAGCAGTTCTTC. Amino acids: CAWRRTSGSSDNEQFF.